This T cell receptor beta chain originates from a study of T cell repertoires in cytomegalovirus infection (dated by TCRdb to between 2018 and 2020). Study-level background: Because public TCR beta signatures pointed to carriage of CMV infection together with the matching HLA type, the HLA type of each donor mattered for the analysis. Results the study describes overall, beyond this receptor: In both this cohort and an independent cohort of 350 to 400 donors, the cumulative frequency of public TCR beta family members distinguished carriers of CMV infection plus the relevant HLA type. The ex vivo response was dominated by HLA-C-restricted CMV-specific TCR beta clonotypes, which also provided the single most frequent clonotype in two of eight donors.

Sequencing was carried out with an Illumina HiSeq 1500. Using fastp at Q25 and MiXCR, TCRdb reprocessed the public reads and kept productive beta chains. Each CDR3 protein gets just one entry, which takes the most common genes and DNA from the rows behind it. Across this sample there are roughly 630,000 distinct CDR3 sequences, with approximately 24% seen only once. The ten largest clonotypes hold 6.5% to 10% of the sample. This clonotype was counted at least ten times. Its antigen has not been determined. The sample holds no much larger clone one base away, and base qualities are not on file. The germline V gene (reference sequence) yields MNHEY for CDR1 and SMNVEV for CDR2. The CDR3 covers 14 residues, taking in both the cysteine and the phenylalanine. Of the read, only the CDR3 DNA is kept; its 42 bases are in frame from base 1. For this chain, trimming is 7 bases at the V end and 7 bases at the J end, and the number of junction bases without a gene match is 7.

The V gene is TRBV27 and the J gene is TRBJ2-2; 9 middle bases align to TRBD2. This TCR was recovered from a human donor in good health (CMV status not recorded). Some clones in this sample may be carry-over from other donors' samples. Sequencing used CD8+ T cells from PBMCs. This receptor has the CDR3 CASTVSGGNGELFF. The nucleotides read TGTGCCAGCACAGTTAGCGGGGGTAACGGGGAGCTGTTTTTT.